This paragraph reports one TCR beta chain. Its antigen is unknown. This entry is derived from a study of T cell responses to AZD1222 COVID-19 vaccine. In the study overall: Second-dose timings of about 4 or about 12 weeks were pooled. Study observations and caveats: White British donors predominated, females outnumbered males, and clonal diversity was possibly underestimated. Regions 160-218 and 743-854 dominated among vaccine-associated CD4 TCRs spanning spike.

The trim removed 7 bases at V and 3 bases at J, leaving 12 bases unmatched. Germline CDR1 reads SNHLY; CDR2 reads FYNNEI. The CDR3 runs 15 residues. Assay: immunoSEQ multiplex PCR; the TCRdb copy retains only in-frame clones and omits some. The sample lists 85,000 to 130,000 clones, about 93% seen once, with approximately 5% in the top ten. Sequences were derived from peripheral blood, sampled on day 0 of AZD1222 vaccination. The chain couples TRBV2 to TRBJ2-7; 7 bases agree with TRBD1. The sequence was collected from an adult in good health. The CDR3 DNA reads TGTGCCAGCAAACCGGGACAGAGAATAATCTACGAGCAGTACTTC. Its translation: CASKPGQRIIYEQYF.